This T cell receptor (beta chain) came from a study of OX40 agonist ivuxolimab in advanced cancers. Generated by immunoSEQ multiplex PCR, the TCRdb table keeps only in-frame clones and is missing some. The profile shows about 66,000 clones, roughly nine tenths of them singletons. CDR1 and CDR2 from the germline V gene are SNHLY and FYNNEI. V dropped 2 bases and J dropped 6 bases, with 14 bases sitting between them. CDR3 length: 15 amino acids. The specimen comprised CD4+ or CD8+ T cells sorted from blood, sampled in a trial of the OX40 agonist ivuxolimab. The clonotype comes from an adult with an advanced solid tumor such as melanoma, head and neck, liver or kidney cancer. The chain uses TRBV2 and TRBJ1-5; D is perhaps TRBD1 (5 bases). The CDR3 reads CASSEFGGGGQPQHF. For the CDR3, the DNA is TGTGCCAGCAGTGAATTCGGCGGGGGAGGTCAGCCCCAGCATTTT.